This TCR beta chain is drawn from a study of T cell repertoires in aging, cancer and after chemotherapy. Whole-study results and caveats: No conclusions about immunological memory after chemotherapy can be drawn from the repertoire data. In each cancer cohort, median generation probability increased across chemotherapy, suggesting thymic output rebounded.

Germline values: CDR1 DFQATT, CDR2 SNEGSKA (reference sequence). The CDR3 runs to 15 residues. Trimming at V came to 5 bases and at J to 6 bases, leaving 9 bases not matched to a gene. Comments on this clonotype: Its antigen is still unknown.

The template was genomic DNA from peripheral blood, not RNA. Multiplex touch-down PCR with TRB-A/B primers amplified rearranged V-D-J TRB sequences. Each CDR3 protein is one row after TCRdb ran MiXCR on the multiplex PCR reads. Altogether about 10,000 distinct CDR3 sequences are present, roughly 40% being singletons, with the ten largest covering approximately 1.8%. The chain carries TRBV20-1 and TRBJ2-1; TRBD1 aligns across 11 bases. The receptor's source is a human donor in good health. The sample consisted of blood. The CDR3 DNA reads as TGCAGTGCTTTCGGGGGACAGGGGGAGGTCAATGAGCAGTTCTTC. Amino acid sequence: CSAFGGQGEVNEQFF.